The T cell receptor beta chain described here comes from a study of blood T cells in healthy people across ages. Broader study findings: Naive and antigen-experienced cells could not be conclusively compared, given unsorted PBMCs.

Peripheral blood was drawn, ten milliliters per donor. Per sample, at least 5 micrograms of total RNA were extracted. As for this clonotype: The antigen is not known.

Then a second PCR, running roughly 7 to 11 cycles, was carried out with a sample-barcoded 5' primer and a J-beta primer mix. Through a template-switch adaptor with 12 random nucleotides, each cDNA molecule received a tag. One entry per CDR3 protein, called by TCRdb with MiXCR from the 5' RACE reads. The table shows around 800,000 distinct CDR3 sequences, with 53% occurring only once. Looked up from germline, CDR1 is DFQATT and CDR2 is SNEGSKA (reference sequence). The CDR3 is made up of 14 amino acids. Trimming at V came to 6 bases and at J to 4 bases, leaving 10 bases not matched to a gene. The chain combines TRBV20-1 with TRBJ1-1; TRBD1 matches at 8 bases. The clonotype originates from a man older than 75 in good health. The specimen sequenced was blood. The CDR3 sequence is CSARGTGLGTEAFF. DNA for the CDR3: TGCAGTGCCCGTGGGACAGGCTTGGGCACTGAAGCTTTCTTT.